This paragraph covers one T cell receptor (beta chain) sequence. Its antigen is still unknown. The PCR made use of 60 Vbeta and 13 Jbeta primers. Profiling relied on immunoSEQ multiplex PCR, and the TCRdb table lists in-frame clones only, not all of them. The top ten clones hold 2.1% of a sample with about 190,000 clones, roughly four fifths of them seen once. The data were taken from a study of cytomegalovirus exposure and HLA in healthy donors. Study-level background: Approximately 190 million T cells yielded 100 million or so unique TCR beta sequences, as an earlier analysis found.

Study results and caveats: The dataset shows that most TCR sequences were rare, while some public TCRs occurred in many donors. 150 to 200 TCR beta chains were listed as cytomegalovirus-associated. Using the classifier, cytomegalovirus status was reportedly diagnosed with high specificity and sensitivity.

The trim removed 1 base at V and 7 bases at J, leaving 6 bases unmatched. This CDR3 comprises 15 residues. CDR1 is SEHNR, CDR2 FQNEAQ, per germline (reference sequence). Sample: PBMCs. The TCR sequence derives from a woman in her 30s in good health and CMV-seropositive. The rearrangement links TRBV7-9 to TRBJ1-2, with 10 bases lining up with TRBD1. The CDR3 DNA is TGTGCCAGCAGCTTAGAACAGGGGACAGGGGCTGGCTACACCTTC. Amino acid sequence: CASSLEQGTGAGYTF.